Listed below are T cell receptor beta chains from one sample, sequenced in a study of shared clonotypes between healthy human individuals. Sequencing was performed with immunoSEQ multiplex PCR; in TCRdb, only in-frame clones are kept and a portion is missing. The top ten hold 0.13% of the sample, which has around 2,000,000 clones, 95% seen once. Material: naive CD4+ T cells sorted from blood. These TCRs come from a man between 18 and 35 years old in good health. The CDR3 runs from the conserved cysteine through the conserved F or W. The D gene is left open where the match is weak. Size values are once, few and many counts, or a class for expanded clones, and some rows have none.

CDR3 protein	CDR3 DNA	clone size	D gene	V gene	J gene
CASSLAGSSSGNTIYF	TGTGCCAGCAGCTTAGCCGGTTCAAGCTCTGGAAACACCATATATTTT	-	-	TRBV7-9	TRBJ1-3
CASSLGVGETQYF	TGTGCCAGCAGCTTAGGAGTGGGGGAGACCCAGTACTTC	-	-	TRBV7-9	TRBJ2-5
CASSSMTTPEQYF	TGTGCCAGCAGCTCAATGACCACACCCGAGCAGTACTTC	-	-	TRBV5-4	TRBJ2-7
CASSQGLAGANSPLHF	TGCGCCAGCAGCCAGGGCCTTGCAGGGGCTAATTCACCCCTCCACTTT	-	-	TRBV4-1	TRBJ1-6
CASMRSSNEQYF	TGTGCCAGCATGAGGAGTTCAAACGAGCAGTACTTC	-	-	TRBV6-1	TRBJ2-7
CASGWMEYEQYF	TGTGCTAGTGGTTGGATGGAGTACGAGCAGTACTTC	-	-	TRBV12-5	TRBJ2-7
CASSLEVAGHNEQFF	TGTGCCAGCAGCTTAGAGGTAGCGGGCCACAATGAGCAGTTCTTC	-	TRBD2	TRBV11-2	TRBJ2-1
CASSLASGASLDTQYF	TGCGCCAGCAGCTTGGCTAGCGGAGCCTCCCTAGATACGCAGTATTTT	-	TRBD2	TRBV5-1	TRBJ2-3
CASTSSVTSTDTQYF	TGTGCCAGTACCTCCAGTGTTACTAGCACAGATACGCAGTATTTT	once	-	TRBV19	TRBJ2-3
CASSLDQGLDQPQHF	TGTGCCAGCAGCTTGGACCAGGGGTTGGATCAGCCCCAGCATTTT	once	-	TRBV7-8	TRBJ1-5
CASSRSTSYNEQFF	TGTGCCAGCAGCCGGAGCACATCCTACAATGAGCAGTTCTTC	-	-	TRBV7-9	TRBJ2-1
CASSGGTKNTEAFF	TGCGCCAGCAGTGGAGGGACCAAAAACACTGAAGCTTTCTTT	-	-	TRBV10-1	TRBJ1-1
CASSLGARRSYEQYF	TGTGCCAGCAGCTTAGGCGCCCGAAGGTCCTACGAGCAGTACTTC	-	-	TRBV13	TRBJ2-7
CASSSSSGGAFF	TGTGCCAGCAGCTCCTCTAGTGGGGGAGCTTTCTTT	-	-	TRBV7-9	TRBJ1-1
CASSLPGTNIQYF	TGTGCCAGCAGCTTGCCTGGCACAAACATTCAGTACTTC	-	-	TRBV5-4	TRBJ2-4
CARPLGPLSDTQYF	TGTGCCAGACCATTGGGGCCGTTGTCAGATACGCAGTATTTT	-	-	TRBV6-9	TRBJ2-3
CASSLAGSGARTDTQYF	TGTGCCAGCAGCTTAGCCGGCTCGGGGGCCAGGACAGATACGCAGTATTTT	-	-	TRBV7-2	TRBJ2-3
CASSLATGDTGELFF	TGCGCCAGCAGCTTGGCCACAGGGGACACCGGGGAGCTGTTTTTT	-	TRBD1	TRBV5-1	TRBJ2-2
CASSESKTPGGYGYTF	TGTGCCAGCAGCGAATCCAAAACCCCCGGGGGCTATGGCTACACCTTC	-	-	TRBV5-6	TRBJ1-2
CAWSVLRSGGGEQYF	TGTGCCTGGAGTGTACTCCGTAGCGGGGGTGGCGAGCAGTACTTC	-	TRBD2	TRBV30	TRBJ2-7
CASSQGTGLNEKLFF	TGTGCTAGCAGCCAAGGGACAGGCTTAAATGAAAAACTGTTTTTT	-	TRBD1	TRBV7-7	TRBJ1-4
CASSIGQFSKNIQYF	TGTGCCAGCAGCATTGGACAGTTTTCCAAAAACATTCAGTACTTC	once	-	TRBV11-2	TRBJ2-4
CASSPGWMEALSTDTQYF	TGTGCCAGCTCACCGGGGTGGATGGAGGCGTTAAGCACAGATACGCAGTATTTT	-	-	TRBV18	TRBJ2-3
CASAAFPPGQMNTEAFF	TGCGCCAGTGCGGCTTTTCCCCCGGGACAGATGAACACTGAAGCTTTCTTT	-	TRBD1	TRBV5-1	TRBJ1-1
CASSDWQGAVSNQPQHF	TGTGCCAGCAGCGACTGGCAGGGGGCCGTTAGCAATCAGCCCCAGCATTTT	-	TRBD1	TRBV5-6	TRBJ1-5
CASSEARQGGNGYTF	TGTGCCAGCAGTGAAGCGCGGCAGGGTGGAAACGGCTACACCTTC	-	-	TRBV2	TRBJ1-2
CASSPGGDRNSPLHF	TGCGCCAGCAGCCCCGGAGGGGACAGAAATTCACCCCTCCACTTT	-	TRBD1	TRBV5-1	TRBJ1-6
CASPGPSGAQETQYF	TGCGCCAGCCCGGGACCCAGCGGAGCTCAAGAGACCCAGTACTTC	-	-	TRBV5-1	TRBJ2-5
CASSLATGNYEQYF	TGCGCCAGCAGCTTGGCCACAGGAAACTACGAGCAGTACTTC	-	-	TRBV5-1	TRBJ2-7
CAISEGARGTEAFF	TGTGCCATCAGTGAAGGTGCGAGGGGCACTGAAGCTTTCTTT	-	-	TRBV10-3	TRBJ1-1
CAWSLGQAVNYGYTF	TGTGCCTGGAGCCTTGGACAGGCCGTAAACTATGGCTACACCTTC	-	TRBD1	TRBV30	TRBJ1-2
CASSPFGDTGGYTF	TGTGCCAGCAGCCCTTTCGGGGATACGGGAGGCTACACCTTC	-	-	TRBV7-3	TRBJ1-2
CAISSLAVTYEQYF	TGTGCCATCAGTTCACTAGCGGTTACCTACGAGCAGTACTTC	-	TRBD2	TRBV10-3	TRBJ2-7
CASSEEERGTGELFF	TGCGCCAGCAGTGAGGAAGAGCGAGGGACCGGGGAGCTGTTTTTT	-	-	TRBV10-1	TRBJ2-2
CASSARGLAGGYNEQFF	TGTGCCAGCAGCGCTAGAGGACTAGCGGGGGGCTACAATGAGCAGTTCTTC	once	TRBD2	TRBV9	TRBJ2-1
CASSSPTGPDSYEQYF	TGTGCCAGCAGCTCACCCACAGGGCCTGACTCCTACGAGCAGTACTTC	-	-	TRBV7-8	TRBJ2-7
CASSQRGITDTQYF	TGTGCCAGCAGCCAGCGGGGGATCACAGATACGCAGTATTTT	-	TRBD2	TRBV7-6	TRBJ2-3
CAWAYGALSTDTQYF	TGTGCCTGGGCCTACGGGGCCCTAAGCACAGATACGCAGTATTTT	-	-	TRBV30	TRBJ2-3
CASGIETQYF	TGTGCCAGCGGGATAGAGACCCAGTACTTC	once	-	TRBV2	TRBJ2-5
CSELQGTEAFF	TGCAGTGAGCTACAGGGGACTGAAGCTTTCTTT	-	TRBD1	TRBV20-1	TRBJ1-1
CASSQVDRAPGELFF	TGCGCCAGCAGCCAAGTAGACAGGGCCCCCGGGGAGCTGTTTTTT	-	TRBD1	TRBV4-1	TRBJ2-2
CASISKVGVLGSGANVLTF	TGTGCCAGCATTTCCAAAGTGGGGGTTTTGGGCTCTGGGGCCAACGTCCTGACTTTC	-	-	TRBV28	TRBJ2-6
CASSFAGSSPLHF	TGTGCCAGCAGCTTCGCCGGCAGTTCACCCCTCCACTTT	-	-	TRBV7-2	TRBJ1-6
CASSTQTGGNEQFF	TGTGCCAGCAGCACTCAGACAGGGGGCAATGAGCAGTTCTTC	-	TRBD1	TRBV9	TRBJ2-1
CASSLFSHMINTGELFF	TGCGCCAGCAGCTTGTTTTCCCATATGATAAACACCGGGGAGCTGTTTTTT	-	-	TRBV5-1	TRBJ2-2
CASSGQGSYNSPLHF	TGTGCCAGCAGCGGACAGGGCTCCTATAATTCACCCCTCCACTTT	once	TRBD1	TRBV2	TRBJ1-6
CASGLVGTDTQYF	TGTGCTAGTGGTTTGGTAGGCACAGATACGCAGTATTTT	-	-	TRBV12-5	TRBJ2-3
CASSPSESNYGYTF	TGTGCCAGCTCACCGTCAGAGAGCAACTATGGCTACACCTTC	-	-	TRBV18	TRBJ1-2